The sequence of this T cell receptor (beta chain) was determined in a study of OX40 agonist ivuxolimab in advanced cancers. Study at large: Anti-PD-1, anti-PD-L1 or anti-CTLA-4 therapy given earlier was allowed, and 30% to 45% had some.

The V end lost 6 bases, the J end lost 6 bases, and 9 bases lay between the germline ends. Germline V lookup: CDR1 WNHNN, CDR2 SYGVQD (reference sequence). This CDR3 has 11 residues. Study findings and constraints: Determination of antigen specificity was not performed for the expanded peripheral T cells. At 0.1 to 3.0 mg/kg and by week 6, clonal expansion occurred in CD4+ and CD8+ blood T cells.

This clone was found once. Its antigen remains unknown. Clones were read by immunoSEQ multiplex PCR, and TCRdb kept only the in-frame ones, dropping some. This repertoire shows 15,000 or so clones, 70% to 90% found once; its top ten account for 25% to 35%. The chain joins TRBV10-1 to TRBJ2-7; D not certain. This sequence was found in an adult with an advanced solid tumor such as melanoma, head and neck, liver or kidney cancer. Sequencing used CD4+ or CD8+ T cells sorted from blood, obtained in a trial of the OX40 agonist ivuxolimab. Here the CDR3 reads CASSPRSEQYF. The CDR3 nucleotides read TGCGCCAGCAGCCCCCGTAGCGAGCAGTACTTC.